This T cell receptor (beta chain) was sequenced in a study of neoadjuvant nivolumab and ipilimumab in lung cancer. Assay: immunoSEQ multiplex PCR; the TCRdb copy retains only in-frame clones and omits some. This table has around 19,000 clones, approximately 87% appearing once. Trimming cost V 0 bases and J 0 bases; bases outside gene matches: 4. CDR3 size: 16 residues. CDR1 and CDR2 from the germline V gene are GTSNPN and SVGIG (reference sequence). J is TRBJ2-2 and V is TRBV30, with 7 bases lining up with TRBD2. The material was peripheral blood, obtained before neoadjuvant nivolumab, alone or with ipilimumab. The clonotype originates from an adult with non-small cell lung cancer. The CDR3 spells CAWSVRAGSNTGELFF. As DNA, the CDR3 is TGTGCCTGGAGTGTAAGAGCGGGATCGAACACCGGGGAGCTGTTTTTT.